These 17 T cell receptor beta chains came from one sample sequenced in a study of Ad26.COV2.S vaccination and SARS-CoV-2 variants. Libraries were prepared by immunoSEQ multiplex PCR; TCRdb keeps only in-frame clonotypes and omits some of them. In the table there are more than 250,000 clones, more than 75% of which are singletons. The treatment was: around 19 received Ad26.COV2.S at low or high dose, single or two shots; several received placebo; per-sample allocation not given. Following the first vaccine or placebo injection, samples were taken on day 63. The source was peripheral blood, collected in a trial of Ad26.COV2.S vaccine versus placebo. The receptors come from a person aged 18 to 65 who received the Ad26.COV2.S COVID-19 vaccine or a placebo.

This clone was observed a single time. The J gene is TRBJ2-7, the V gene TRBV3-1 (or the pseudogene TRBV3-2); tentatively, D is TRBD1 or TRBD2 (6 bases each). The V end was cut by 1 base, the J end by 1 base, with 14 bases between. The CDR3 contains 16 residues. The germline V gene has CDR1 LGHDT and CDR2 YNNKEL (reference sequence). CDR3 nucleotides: TGTGCCAGCAGCCAAGTAGGGGGGAAGCCATCCTACGAGCAGTACTTC. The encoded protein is CASSQVGGKPSYEQYF.

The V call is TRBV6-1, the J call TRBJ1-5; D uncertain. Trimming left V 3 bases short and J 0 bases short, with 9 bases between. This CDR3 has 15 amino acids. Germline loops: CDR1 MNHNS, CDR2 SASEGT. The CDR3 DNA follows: TGTGCCAGCAGTGAGACGTGGGGTAGCAATCAGCCCCAGCATTTT. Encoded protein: CASSETWGSNQPQHF.

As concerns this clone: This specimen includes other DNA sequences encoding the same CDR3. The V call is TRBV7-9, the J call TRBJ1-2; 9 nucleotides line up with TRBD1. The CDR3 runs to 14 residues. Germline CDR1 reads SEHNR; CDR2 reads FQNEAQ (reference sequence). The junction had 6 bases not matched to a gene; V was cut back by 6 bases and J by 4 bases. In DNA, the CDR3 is TGTGCCAGCAGTGTGGGACAGGGAGGCTATGGCTACACCTTC. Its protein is CASSVGQGGYGYTF.

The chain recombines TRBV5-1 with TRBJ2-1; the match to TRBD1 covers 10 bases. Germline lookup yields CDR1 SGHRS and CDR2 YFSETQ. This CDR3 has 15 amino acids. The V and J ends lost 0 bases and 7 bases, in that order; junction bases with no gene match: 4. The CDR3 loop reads CASSLGDRGRNEQFF. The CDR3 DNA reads TGCGCCAGCAGCTTGGGGGACAGGGGAAGGAATGAGCAGTTCTTC. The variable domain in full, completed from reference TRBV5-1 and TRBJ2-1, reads KAGVTQTPRYLIKTRGQQVTLSCSPISGHRSVSWYQQTPGQGLQFLFEYFSETQRNKGNFPGRFSGRQFSNSRSEMNVSTLELGDSALYLCASSLGDRGRNEQFFGPGTRLTVL.

The CDR3 spells CASSLGLAGDTQYF. CDR3 nucleotides: TGTGCCAGCAGCCTTGGACTAGCGGGAGATACGCAGTATTTT. This chain uses TRBV14 with TRBJ2-3; 11 nucleotides agree with TRBD2. This CDR3 contains 14 residues. CDR1 and CDR2 from the germline V gene are SGHDN and FVKESK. J gave up 5 bases and V 4 bases, and 2 bases lay outside the gene matches. Based on the CDR3 plus reference TRBV14 and TRBJ2-3, the full variable domain is EAGVTQFPSHSVIEKGQTVTLRCDPISGHDNLYWYRRVMGKEIKFLLHFVKESKQDESGMPNNRFLAERTGGTYSTLKVQPAELEDSGVYFCASSLGLAGDTQYFGPGTRLTVL.

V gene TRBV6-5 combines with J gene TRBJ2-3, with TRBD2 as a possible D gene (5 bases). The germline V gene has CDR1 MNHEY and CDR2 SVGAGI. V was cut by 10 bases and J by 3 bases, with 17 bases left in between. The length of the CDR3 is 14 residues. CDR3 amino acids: CATQSGRTTDTQYF. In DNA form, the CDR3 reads TGTGCCACCCAATCCGGACGGACTACAGATACGCAGTATTTT.

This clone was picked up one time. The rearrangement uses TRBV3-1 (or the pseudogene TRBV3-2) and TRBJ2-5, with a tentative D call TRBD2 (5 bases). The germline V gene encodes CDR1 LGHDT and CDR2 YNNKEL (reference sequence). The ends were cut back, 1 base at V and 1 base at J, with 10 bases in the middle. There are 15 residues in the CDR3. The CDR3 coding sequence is TGTGCCAGCAGCCAAGCACTCGAGGGCCAAGAGACCCAGTACTTC. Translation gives CASSQALEGQETQYF.

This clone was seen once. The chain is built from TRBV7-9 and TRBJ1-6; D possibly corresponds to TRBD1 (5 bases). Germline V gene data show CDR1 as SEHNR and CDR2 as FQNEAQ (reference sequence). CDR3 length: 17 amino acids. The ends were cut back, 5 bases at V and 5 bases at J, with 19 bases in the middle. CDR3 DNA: TGTGCCAGCAGCCCTGTATCGGGGGGACGAGATAATTCACCCCTCCACTTT. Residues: CASSPVSGGRDNSPLHF. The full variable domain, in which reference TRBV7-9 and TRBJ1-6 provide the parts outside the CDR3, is DTGVSQNPRHKITKRGQNVTFRCDPISEHNRLYWYRQTLGQGPEFLTYFQNEAQLEKSRLLSDRFSAERPKGSFSTLEIQRTEQGDSAMYLCASSPVSGGRDNSPLHFGNGTRLTVT.

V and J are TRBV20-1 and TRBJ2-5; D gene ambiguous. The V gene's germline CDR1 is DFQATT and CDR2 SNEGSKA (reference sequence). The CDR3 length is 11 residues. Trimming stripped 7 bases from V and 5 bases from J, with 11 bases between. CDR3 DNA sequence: TGCAGTGGAGAGATTAGGGAGACCCAGTACTTC. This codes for CSGEIRETQYF.

The CDR3 is CASSRVTGGAYNEQFF. The CDR3, as DNA: TGTGCCAGCTCACGAGTGACTGGGGGGGCCTACAATGAGCAGTTCTTC. The V call is TRBV18, the J call TRBJ2-1; 7 nucleotides align to TRBD2. Germline trimming cut 4 bases from V and 2 bases from J; bases unmatched to any gene: 8. The CDR3 is 16 residues long. Per germline, CDR1 KGHSH and CDR2 LQKENI.

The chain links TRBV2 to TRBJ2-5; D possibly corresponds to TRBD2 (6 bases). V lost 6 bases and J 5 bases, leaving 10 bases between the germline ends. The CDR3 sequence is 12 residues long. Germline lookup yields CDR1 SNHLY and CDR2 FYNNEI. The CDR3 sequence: CASRWDFETQYF. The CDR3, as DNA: TGTGCCAGCAGATGGGACTTTGAGACCCAGTACTTC. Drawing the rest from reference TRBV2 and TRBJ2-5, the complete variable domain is EPEVTQTPSHQVTQMGQEVILRCVPISNHLYFYWYRQILGQKVEFLVSFYNNEISEKSEIFDDQFSVERPDGSNFTLKIRSTKLEDSAMYFCASRWDFETQYFGPGTRLLVL.

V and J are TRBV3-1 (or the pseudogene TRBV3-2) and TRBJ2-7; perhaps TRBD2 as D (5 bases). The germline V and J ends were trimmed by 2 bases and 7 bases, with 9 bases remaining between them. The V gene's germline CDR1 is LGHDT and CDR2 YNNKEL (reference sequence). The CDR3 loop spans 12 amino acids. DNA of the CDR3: TGTGCCAGCAGCCAACGGGAAGGGGAGCAGTACTTC. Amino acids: CASSQREGEQYF.

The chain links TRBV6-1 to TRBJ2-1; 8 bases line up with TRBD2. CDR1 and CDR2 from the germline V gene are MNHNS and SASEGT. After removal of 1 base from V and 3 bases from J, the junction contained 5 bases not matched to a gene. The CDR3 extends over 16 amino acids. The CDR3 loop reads CASSEDGAGGYNEQFF. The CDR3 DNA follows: TGTGCCAGCAGTGAAGATGGGGCGGGAGGCTACAATGAGCAGTTCTTC.

The CDR3 DNA follows: TGTGCCAGCAGCTTACCTTTCCGCTTGGGGCCCTACAATGAGCAGTTCTTC. Residues: CASSLPFRLGPYNEQFF. The chain carries TRBV7-9 and TRBJ2-1; weak D call: TRBD1 (5 bases). Deletions cut 2 bases from V and 2 bases from J, with 16 bases between. This CDR3 spans 17 amino acids. Germline V gene lookup returns CDR1 SEHNR and CDR2 FQNEAQ (reference sequence).

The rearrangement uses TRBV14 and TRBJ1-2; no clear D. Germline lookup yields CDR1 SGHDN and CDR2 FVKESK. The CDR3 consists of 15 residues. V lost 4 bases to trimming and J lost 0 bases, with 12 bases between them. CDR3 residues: CASSPFRRANYGYTF. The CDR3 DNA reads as TGTGCCAGCAGCCCCTTCAGGAGGGCTAACTATGGCTACACCTTC.

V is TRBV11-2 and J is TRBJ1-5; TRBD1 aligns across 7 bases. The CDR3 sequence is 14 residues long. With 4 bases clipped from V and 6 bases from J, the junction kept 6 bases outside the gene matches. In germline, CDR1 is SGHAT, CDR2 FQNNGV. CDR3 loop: CASSSGTERQPQHF. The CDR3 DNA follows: TGTGCCAGCAGCTCCGGGACAGAGCGTCAGCCCCAGCATTTT.

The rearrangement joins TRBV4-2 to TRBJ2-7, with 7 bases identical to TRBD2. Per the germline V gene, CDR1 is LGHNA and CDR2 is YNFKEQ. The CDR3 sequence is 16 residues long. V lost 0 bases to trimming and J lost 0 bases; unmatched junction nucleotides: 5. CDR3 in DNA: TGTGCCAGCAGCCAAGAGAAACTAGCGAGCTCCTACGAGCAGTACTTC. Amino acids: CASSQEKLASSYEQYF.